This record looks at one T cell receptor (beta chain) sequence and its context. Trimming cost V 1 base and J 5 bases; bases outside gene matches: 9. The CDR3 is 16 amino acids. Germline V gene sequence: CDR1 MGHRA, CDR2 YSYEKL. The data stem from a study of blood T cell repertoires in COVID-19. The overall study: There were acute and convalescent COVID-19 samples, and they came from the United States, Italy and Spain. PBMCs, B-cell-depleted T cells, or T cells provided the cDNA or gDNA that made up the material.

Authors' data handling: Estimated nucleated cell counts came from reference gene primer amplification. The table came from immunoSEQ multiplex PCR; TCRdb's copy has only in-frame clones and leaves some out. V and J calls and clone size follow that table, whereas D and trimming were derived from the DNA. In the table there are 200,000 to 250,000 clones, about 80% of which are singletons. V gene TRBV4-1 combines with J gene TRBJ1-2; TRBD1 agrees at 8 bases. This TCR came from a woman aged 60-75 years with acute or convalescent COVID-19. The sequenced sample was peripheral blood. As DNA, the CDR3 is TGCGCCAGCAGCCAAGCCGAGGACAGGGTATTTTATGGCTACACCTTC. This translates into CASSQAEDRVFYGYTF.